A selection of T cell receptor beta chains follows, all from one sample in a study of T cell repertoires in cytomegalovirus infection. No antigen has been identified for these receptors. MiXCR was run by TCRdb on the reads, yielding one entry per CDR3 protein. Of some 50,000 distinct CDR3 sequences listed, over 20% are singletons. This sample comprised CD8+ T cells from cultured PBMCs, obtained from culture after CMV antigen stimulation. The receptor set was obtained from a human donor in good health (CMV status not recorded). Some clones in this sample may be carry-over from other donors' samples. The CDR3 runs from the conserved cysteine through the conserved F or W. A D gene is named only where the DNA matches it firmly. Clone sizes are given selectively: once, few, many, or a class where the clone is expanded.

d_call	v_call	clone_size	j_call	cdr3_aa	cdr3_nt
.	TRBV12-3/TRBV12-4	.	TRBJ1-5	CASSSSRRSNQPQHF	TGTGCCAGCAGCTCCAGCAGGCGATCGAATCAGCCCCAGCATTTT
.	TRBV7-9	.	TRBJ1-1	CASSLLRVNTEAFF	TGTGCCAGCAGCTTACTCCGGGTGAACACTGAAGCTTTCTTT
.	TRBV7-3	.	TRBJ1-1	CASSLGSVTGLGEAFF	TGTGCCAGCAGCTTAGGGTCCGTTACGGGGTTGGGTGAAGCTTTCTTT
.	TRBV7-8	.	TRBJ2-3	CASSPLARTQNLRTDTQYF	TGTGCCAGCAGCCCCCTAGCGCGGACGCAAAACCTACGCACAGATACGCAGTATTTT
.	TRBV7-2	.	TRBJ1-5	CASSLVGMAYNQPQHF	TGTGCCAGCAGCTTAGTCGGGATGGCCTACAATCAGCCCCAGCATTTT
TRBD1	TRBV29-1	few	TRBJ1-2	CSATTGDNYGYTF	TGCAGCGCCACGACAGGGGACAACTATGGCTACACCTTC
.	TRBV11-2	.	TRBJ2-2	CASSFGRETTGGELFF	TGTGCCAGCAGCTTCGGCAGGGAGACTACCGGAGGGGAGCTGTTTTTT
TRBD2	TRBV5-6	.	TRBJ2-5	CASSLRTSGYQETQYF	TGTGCCAGCAGCTTGAGGACTAGCGGTTACCAAGAGACCCAGTACTTC
TRBD1	TRBV7-8	many	TRBJ2-3	CASSWPGQGADTQYF	TGTGCCAGCAGCTGGCCGGGACAGGGGGCAGATACGCAGTATTTT
.	TRBV6-5	few	TRBJ1-5	CASSPGQMYNQPQHF	TGTGCCAGCAGTCCCGGACAGATGTACAATCAGCCCCAGCATTTT
.	TRBV6-2/TRBV6-3	few	TRBJ2-7	CASSYNPSGLMGYEQYF	TGTGCCAGCAGTTACAACCCATCAGGGTTGATGGGCTACGAGCAGTACTTC